Listed here is a single TCR beta chain. This sample was taken from a study of blood T cell repertoires in COVID-19. As for the study in general: Samples taken during acute and convalescent COVID-19 were collected in the United States, Italy and Spain. Sources were T cells, B-cell-depleted T cells, or PBMCs; the material itself was cDNA or gDNA.

The table came from immunoSEQ multiplex PCR; TCRdb's copy has only in-frame clones and leaves some out. The sample carries about 150,000 clones, about 85% recorded once. The Seattle patients, enrolled during active infection, were followed longitudinally. After removal of 0 bases from V and 2 bases from J, the junction contained 3 bases not matched to a gene. CDR3 length equals 15 residues. Germline-derived CDR1 and CDR2 are SGDLS and YYNGEE. The material sequenced was peripheral blood. The TCR was taken from a woman aged 55 to 70 with COVID-19, enrolled during active disease. The chain joins TRBV9 to TRBJ1-1; 8 nucleotides match TRBD1. CDR3 bases: TGTGCCAGCAGCGTAGGCGGGACAGGTAACACTGAAGCTTTCTTT. This gives the protein CASSVGGTGNTEAFF.